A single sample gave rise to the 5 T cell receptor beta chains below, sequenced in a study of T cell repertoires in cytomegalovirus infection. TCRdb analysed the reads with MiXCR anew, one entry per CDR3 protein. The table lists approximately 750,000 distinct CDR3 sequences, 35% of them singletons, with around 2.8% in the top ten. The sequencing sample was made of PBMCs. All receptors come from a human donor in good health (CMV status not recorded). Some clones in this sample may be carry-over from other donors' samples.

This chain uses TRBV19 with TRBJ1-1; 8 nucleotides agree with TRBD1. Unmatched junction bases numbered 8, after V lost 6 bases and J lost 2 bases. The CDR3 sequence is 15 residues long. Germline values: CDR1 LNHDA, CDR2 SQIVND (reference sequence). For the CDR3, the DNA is TGTGCCAGTAGATTTTCGACAGGGGCCAACACTGAAGCTTTCTTT. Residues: CASRFSTGANTEAFF.

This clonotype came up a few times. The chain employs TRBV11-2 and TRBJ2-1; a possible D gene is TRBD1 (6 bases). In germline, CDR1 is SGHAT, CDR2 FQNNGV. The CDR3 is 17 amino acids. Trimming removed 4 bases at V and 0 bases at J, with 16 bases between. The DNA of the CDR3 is TGTGCCAGCAGCTCCCCTCGACAGGCAAGCTCCTACAATGAGCAGTTCTTC. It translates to CASSSPRQASSYNEQFF.

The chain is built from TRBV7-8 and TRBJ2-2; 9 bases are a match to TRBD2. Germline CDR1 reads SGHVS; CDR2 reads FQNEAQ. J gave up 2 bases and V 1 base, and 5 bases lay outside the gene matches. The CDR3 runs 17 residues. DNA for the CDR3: TGTGCCAGCAGCTTAGATACAGCGGGGGGAAACACCGGGGAGCTGTTTTTT. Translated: CASSLDTAGGNTGELFF.

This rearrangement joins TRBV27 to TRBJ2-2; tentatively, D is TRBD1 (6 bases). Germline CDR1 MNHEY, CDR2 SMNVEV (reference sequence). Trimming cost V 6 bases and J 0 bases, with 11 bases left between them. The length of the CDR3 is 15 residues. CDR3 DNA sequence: TGTGCCAGCAGGCTACAGGGAACGAACACCGGGGAGCTGTTTTTT. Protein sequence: CASRLQGTNTGELFF.

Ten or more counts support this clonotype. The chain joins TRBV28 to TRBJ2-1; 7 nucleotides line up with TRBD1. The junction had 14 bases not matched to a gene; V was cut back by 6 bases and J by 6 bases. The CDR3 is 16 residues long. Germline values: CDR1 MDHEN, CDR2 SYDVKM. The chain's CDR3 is CASSSTDRAFFNEQFF. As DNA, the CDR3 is TGTGCCAGCAGCTCAACAGACAGGGCGTTTTTCAATGAGCAGTTCTTC.